Below, 22 T cell receptor beta chains from the same sample are listed, as sequenced in a study of OX40 agonist ivuxolimab in advanced cancers. Produced via immunoSEQ multiplex PCR; TCRdb's table is partial and in-frame only. The data hold about 85,000 clones, with about 86% observed a single time. The sample in question was CD4+ or CD8+ T cells sorted from blood, obtained in a trial of the OX40 agonist ivuxolimab. The origin of the receptors is an adult with an advanced solid tumor such as melanoma, head and neck, liver or kidney cancer.

The rearrangement links TRBV30 to TRBJ1-1, with D unclear. The CDR3 extends over 12 amino acids. V shed 0 bases and J shed 10 bases, with 12 bases lying between them. CDR1 is GTSNPN, CDR2 SVGIG, per germline (reference sequence). CDR3 residues: CAWSVPPPGAFF. Here the CDR3 DNA reads TGTGCCTGGAGTGTCCCTCCTCCGGGAGCTTTCTTT. The variable domain in full, with the rest retrieved from reference TRBV30 and TRBJ1-1, is SQTIHQWPATLVQPVGSPLSLECTVEGTSNPNLYWYRQAAGRGLQLLFYSVGIGQISSEVPQNLSASRPQDRQFILSSKKLLLSDSGFYLCAWSVPPPGAFFGQGTRLTVV.

This rearrangement joins TRBV27 to TRBJ2-1; TRBD2 aligns across 7 bases. V trimming: 3 bases; J trimming: 2 bases; junction bases outside the gene matches: 1. The CDR3 is made up of 14 amino acids. The germline V gene encodes CDR1 MNHEY and CDR2 SMNVEV (reference sequence). CDR3 coding DNA: TGTGCCAGCAGTTTGGGGGGGGCCTACAATGAGCAGTTCTTC. Translating gives CASSLGGAYNEQFF.

The rearrangement links TRBV7-8 to TRBJ1-1; D not certain. The CDR3 spans 13 residues. V lost 3 bases and J lost 1, with 6 bases in between. Germline V lookup: CDR1 SGHVS, CDR2 FQNEAQ. CDR3 bases: TGTGCCAGCAGCTTGTACGGGAACACTGAAGCTTTCTTT. As protein: CASSLYGNTEAFF.

The V gene is TRBV4-1, the J gene TRBJ1-2, with TRBD1 matching over 12 bases. Trimming took 3 bases from V and 4 from J; bases not matched to a gene: 3. Germline lookup yields CDR1 MGHRA and CDR2 YSYEKL. CDR3 length: 15 amino acids. The CDR3 DNA reads TGCGCCAGCAGCCAGGGGACAGGGGGCGCCTATGGCTACACCTTC. Protein sequence: CASSQGTGGAYGYTF.

The chain is built from TRBV18 and TRBJ2-1; the D call may be TRBD1 or TRBD2 (7 bases each). Trimming removed 6 bases from V and 7 bases from J, with 19 bases in between. Germline CDR1 reads KGHSH; CDR2 reads LQKENI. This CDR3 is built from 15 residues. CDR3 nucleotide sequence: TGTGCCAGCTCTTCAACCAGGGGGGGTTCGAATGAGCAGTTCTTC. As protein: CASSSTRGGSNEQFF.

This CDR3 reads CASSLDKIGELFF. The CDR3 region has the DNA TGTGCCAGCAGTTTGGATAAGATCGGGGAGCTGTTTTTT. The J gene is TRBJ2-2, the V gene TRBV28, with D uncertain. The V gene lost 3 bases and the J gene lost 7 bases, with 9 bases spanning the gap. The CDR3 covers 13 residues. CDR1 and CDR2 (germline): MDHEN, SYDVKM.

V and J are TRBV7-2 and TRBJ2-5; 11 nucleotides align to TRBD2. This CDR3 has 16 residues. The junction had 10 bases not matched to a gene; V was cut back by 5 bases and J by 5 bases. The germline V gene has CDR1 SGHTA and CDR2 FQGNSA. The DNA of the CDR3 is TGTGCCAGCAGCCCACCTAGCGGGGGGCATGGGGAGACCCAGTACTTC. This sequence encodes CASSPPSGGHGETQYF.

This clone was seen once. V usage is TRBV7-2 and J usage is TRBJ1-2; maybe TRBD1 (6 bases). V was shortened by 5 bases and J by 4 bases, with 23 bases between the two germline ends. Germline CDR1 SGHTA, CDR2 FQGNSA. The length of the CDR3 is 17 residues. As DNA, the CDR3 is TGTGCCAGCAGCACCGGAATGGGGTATCAGGGGATCTATGGCTACACCTTC. As protein: CASSTGMGYQGIYGYTF.

The chain joins TRBV28 to TRBJ1-2; TRBD1 is a possible D gene (5 bases). The CDR3 consists of 12 residues. The germline V gene encodes CDR1 MDHEN and CDR2 SYDVKM. Trimming shortened V by 6 bases and J by 8 bases, and 13 bases separated the two germline ends. Here the CDR3 DNA reads TGTGCCAGCAGGCAGGGAGCGGGCGGCTACACCTTC. Protein sequence: CASRQGAGGYTF.

The chain has TRBV30 and TRBJ1-1, with 7 bases lining up with TRBD1. V was pared by 3 bases and J by 4 bases, with 11 bases of the junction left unmatched. The CDR3 extends over 15 amino acids. Germline CDR1 and CDR2: GTSNPN and SVGIG (reference sequence). The CDR3 DNA reads as TGTGCCTGGAGCACCGGGACAGTACTGAGCACTGAAGCTTTCTTT. Its translation: CAWSTGTVLSTEAFF.

The chain combines TRBV27 with TRBJ1-6, with D possibly being TRBD1 (5 bases). The CDR3 loop spans 14 amino acids. With 0 bases removed from V and 9 bases from J, the gap between germline ends came to 9 bases. Germline V gene lookup returns CDR1 MNHEY and CDR2 SMNVEV (reference sequence). The DNA of the CDR3 is TGTGCCAGCAGTTTATCGACAGTAACTTCACCCCTCCACTTT. This gives the protein CASSLSTVTSPLHF.

The chain is built from TRBV6-6 and TRBJ1-2, with D possibly matching TRBD1 (5 bases). Germline V gene data show CDR1 as MNHNY and CDR2 as SVGAGI (reference sequence). This CDR3 has 14 residues. Trimming shortened V by 5 bases and J by 2 bases, and 12 bases separated the two germline ends. CDR3 residues: CASSTGAGNYGYTF. In nucleotides, the CDR3 is TGTGCCAGCAGTACTGGGGCCGGCAACTATGGCTACACCTTC.

The chain is built from TRBV27 and TRBJ2-6; D is unresolved. Germline-derived CDR1 and CDR2 are MNHEY and SMNVEV (reference sequence). The CDR3 sequence is 18 residues long. V was shortened by 3 bases and J by 5 bases, with 20 bases between the two germline ends. CDR3 in amino acids: CASSFSAWLQSRANVLTF. The CDR3 region has the DNA TGTGCCAGCAGTTTTTCAGCTTGGCTACAAAGTCGGGCCAACGTCCTGACTTTC.

The chain joins TRBV7-8 to TRBJ2-1; D gene unclear. V was clipped by 5 bases and J by 2 bases, with 1 base between them. CDR1 SGHVS and CDR2 FQNEAQ come from the germline V gene. The length of the CDR3 is 11 residues. The CDR3 nucleotides are TGTGCCAGCAGCCCCTACAATGAGCAGTTCTTC. Encoded protein: CASSPYNEQFF.

The V and J genes are TRBV4-2 and TRBJ1-4, with 7 nucleotides matching TRBD1. CDR3 size: 16 residues. CDR1 is LGHNA and CDR2 is YNFKEQ in the germline V gene. The junction had 7 bases not matched to a gene; V was cut back by 1 base and J by 5 bases. CDR3 sequence reads: CASSQAEGQPNEKLFF. As DNA, the CDR3 is TGTGCCAGCAGCCAAGCGGAGGGACAGCCGAATGAAAAACTGTTTTTT.

The count of this clone is one. One end of the junction is discordant with germline, which a read error may explain. The chain links TRBV7-2 to TRBJ2-1, with 12 bases that match TRBD2. The CDR3 totals 14 residues. Germline V gene data show CDR1 as SGHTA and CDR2 as FQGNSA. The CDR3 nucleotides read TGTGCCAGCAGCCCCTGGAGTCTAGCGGGAGGGCTGATCTTC. This codes for CASSPWSLAGGLIF.

The chain couples TRBV4-3 to TRBJ2-7; 7 bases line up with TRBD2. CDR3 length: 11 residues. The V gene end was trimmed by 4 bases and the J gene end by 11 bases; junction bases not matched to a gene: 5. Germline CDR1 is LGHNA and CDR2 is YSLEER. The CDR3 DNA follows: TGCGCCAGCAGCCCTGGGACTACAGAGTACTTC. Translation gives CASSPGTTEYF.

The chain couples TRBV6-5 to TRBJ2-6; the D is unclear. Germline CDR1 is MNHEY and CDR2 is SVGAGI. This CDR3 spans 13 amino acids. V was cut by 10 bases and J by 0 bases, with 7 bases left in between. The CDR3 nucleotides are TGTGCCACCCGCGACTCTGGGGCCAACGTCCTGACTTTC. Protein sequence: CATRDSGANVLTF.

This chain uses TRBV10-3 with TRBJ2-2, with 9 bases lining up with TRBD2. This CDR3 is built from 16 residues. Per germline, CDR1 ENHRY and CDR2 SYGVKD. V dropped 1 base and J dropped 4; count of bases not matched to a gene: 4. DNA of the CDR3: TGTGCCATCAGTGAGTTTATTAGCGGGAGCACCGGGGAGCTGTTTTTT. This sequence encodes CAISEFISGSTGELFF.

This clone occurred a few times. The gene calls are TRBV14 and TRBJ2-1; 8 bases are shared with TRBD2. Germline lookup yields CDR1 SGHDN and CDR2 FVKESK. This CDR3 has 17 residues. V was clipped by 4 bases and J by 5 bases; unmatched bases: 13. The CDR3 region has the DNA TGTGCCAGCAGCCGCAAAGGAGAGCGGGAGTTCCACAATGAGCAGTTCTTC. Translating it yields CASSRKGEREFHNEQFF.

The rearrangement uses TRBV11-3 and TRBJ2-5; 11 bases are a match to TRBD1. Germline lookup yields CDR1 SGHNT and CDR2 YENEEA. The J segment lost 5 bases and the V segment lost 5 bases, leaving 10 bases of the junction unmatched. The CDR3 has 16 amino acids. The CDR3 DNA reads TGTGCCAGCAGCGAGGGACAGGGGGTGTCAGGGGAGACCCAGTACTTC. Protein sequence: CASSEGQGVSGETQYF.

The rearrangement uses TRBV15 and TRBJ2-7, with 8 bases matching TRBD1. The CDR3 loop spans 14 amino acids. V lost 3 bases to trimming and J lost 5 bases; unmatched junction nucleotides: 6. Germline loops: CDR1 LNHNV, CDR2 YYDKDF (reference sequence). CDR3 protein: CATSSATGADEQYV. Here the CDR3 DNA reads TGTGCCACCAGCAGTGCGACAGGGGCTGACGAGCAGTACGTC.